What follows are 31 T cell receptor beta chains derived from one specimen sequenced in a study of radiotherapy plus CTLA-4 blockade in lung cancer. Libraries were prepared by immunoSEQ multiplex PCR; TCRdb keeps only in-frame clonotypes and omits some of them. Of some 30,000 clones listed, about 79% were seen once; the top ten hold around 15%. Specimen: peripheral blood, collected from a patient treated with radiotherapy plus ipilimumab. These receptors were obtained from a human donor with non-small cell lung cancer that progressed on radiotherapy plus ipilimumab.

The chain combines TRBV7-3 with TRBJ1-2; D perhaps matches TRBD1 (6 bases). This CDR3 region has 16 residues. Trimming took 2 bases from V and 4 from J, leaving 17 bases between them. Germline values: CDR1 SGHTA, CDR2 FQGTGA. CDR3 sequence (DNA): TGTGCCAGCAGCTTATTCCTACCAGGGGAGCCCTATGGCTACACCTTC. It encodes CASSLFLPGEPYGYTF.

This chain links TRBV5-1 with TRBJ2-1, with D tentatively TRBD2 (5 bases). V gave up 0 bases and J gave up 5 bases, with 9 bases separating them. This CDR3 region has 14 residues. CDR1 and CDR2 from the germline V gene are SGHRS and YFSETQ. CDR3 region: CASSLAAGNNEQFF. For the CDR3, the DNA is TGCGCCAGCAGCTTGGCCGCGGGTAACAATGAGCAGTTCTTC.

The CDR3 DNA reads as TGTGCCAGCAGCTTAGCCCTTGCCATCTCTGGAAACACCATATATTTT. Translated, it gives CASSLALAISGNTIYF. The chain carries TRBV7-9 and TRBJ1-3; no clear D gene. Trimming shortened V by 0 bases and J by 0 bases, and 9 bases separated the two germline ends. The CDR3 is 16 residues long. The germline V gene encodes CDR1 SEHNR and CDR2 FQNEAQ (reference sequence).

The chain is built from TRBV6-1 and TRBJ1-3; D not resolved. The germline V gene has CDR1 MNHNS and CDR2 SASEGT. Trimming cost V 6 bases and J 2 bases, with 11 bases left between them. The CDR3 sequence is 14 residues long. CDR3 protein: CASSPRGTGNTIYF. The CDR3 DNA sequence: TGTGCCAGCAGCCCGAGAGGGACTGGAAACACCATATATTTT.

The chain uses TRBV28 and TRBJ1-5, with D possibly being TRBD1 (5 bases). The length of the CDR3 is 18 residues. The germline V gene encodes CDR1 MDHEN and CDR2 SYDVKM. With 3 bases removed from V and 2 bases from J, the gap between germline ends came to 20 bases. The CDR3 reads CASSFLLGTLGGNQPQHF. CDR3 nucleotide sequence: TGTGCCAGCAGTTTCCTATTGGGGACCTTGGGGGGCAATCAGCCCCAGCATTTT.

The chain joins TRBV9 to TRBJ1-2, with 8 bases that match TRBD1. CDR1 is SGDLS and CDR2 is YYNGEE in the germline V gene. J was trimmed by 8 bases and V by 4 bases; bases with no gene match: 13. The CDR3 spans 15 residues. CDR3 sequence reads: CASSPYRGTLGGYTF. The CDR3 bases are TGTGCCAGCAGCCCCTACAGGGGGACCCTGGGGGGCTACACCTTC.

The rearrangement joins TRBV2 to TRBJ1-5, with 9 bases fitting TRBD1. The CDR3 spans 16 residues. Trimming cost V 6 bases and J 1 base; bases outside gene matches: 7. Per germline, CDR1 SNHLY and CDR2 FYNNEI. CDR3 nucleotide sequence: TGTGCCAGCAGGGCGGACAGGGGTCGGAGCAATCAGCCCCAGCATTTT. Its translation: CASRADRGRSNQPQHF. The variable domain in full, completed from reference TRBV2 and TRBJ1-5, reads EPEVTQTPSHQVTQMGQEVILRCVPISNHLYFYWYRQILGQKVEFLVSFYNNEISEKSEIFDDQFSVERPDGSNFTLKIRSTKLEDSAMYFCASRADRGRSNQPQHFGDGTRLSIL.

CDR3 nucleotides: TGCGCCAGCAGGGGCGGGCTTAGCACAGATACGCAGTATTTT. Its translation is CASRGGLSTDTQYF. The chain employs TRBV10-2 and TRBJ2-3; tentative D call: TRBD2 (5 bases). Germline CDR1 WSHSY, CDR2 SAAADI. The CDR3 loop spans 14 amino acids. Trimming took off 6 bases at V and 0 bases at J, with 10 bases between the two ends.

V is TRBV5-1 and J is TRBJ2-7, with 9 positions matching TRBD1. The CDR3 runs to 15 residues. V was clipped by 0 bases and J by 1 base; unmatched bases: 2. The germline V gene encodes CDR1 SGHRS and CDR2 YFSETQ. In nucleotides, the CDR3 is TGCGCCAGCAGCTTGGCCGGGACAGGGTCCTACGAGCAGTACTTC. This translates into CASSLAGTGSYEQYF.

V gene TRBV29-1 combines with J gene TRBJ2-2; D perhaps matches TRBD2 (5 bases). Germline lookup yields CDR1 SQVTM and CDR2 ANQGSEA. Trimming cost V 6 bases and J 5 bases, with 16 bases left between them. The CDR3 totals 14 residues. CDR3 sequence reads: CSVDRGYATGELFF. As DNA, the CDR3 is TGCAGCGTCGACCGGGGTTACGCGACCGGGGAGCTGTTTTTT.

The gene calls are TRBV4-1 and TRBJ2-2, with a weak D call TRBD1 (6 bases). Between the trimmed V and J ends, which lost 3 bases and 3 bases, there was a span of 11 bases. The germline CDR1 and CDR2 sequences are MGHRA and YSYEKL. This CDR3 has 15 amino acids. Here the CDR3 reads CASSHAQGYTGELFF. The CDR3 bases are TGCGCCAGCAGCCATGCACAGGGATACACCGGGGAGCTGTTTTTT.

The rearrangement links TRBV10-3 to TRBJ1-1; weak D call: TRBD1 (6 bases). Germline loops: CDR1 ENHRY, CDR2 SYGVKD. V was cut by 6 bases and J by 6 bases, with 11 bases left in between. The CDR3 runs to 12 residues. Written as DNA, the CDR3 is TGTGCCATCAGGACGGACAGCCCTGAAGCTTTCTTT. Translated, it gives CAIRTDSPEAFF.

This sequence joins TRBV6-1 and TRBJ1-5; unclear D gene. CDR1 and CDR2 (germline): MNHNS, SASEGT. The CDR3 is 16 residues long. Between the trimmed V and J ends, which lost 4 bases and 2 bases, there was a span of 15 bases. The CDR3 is CASSVTALRGNQPQHF. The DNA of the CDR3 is TGTGCCAGCAGTGTCACAGCCCTCCGGGGCAATCAGCCCCAGCATTTT.

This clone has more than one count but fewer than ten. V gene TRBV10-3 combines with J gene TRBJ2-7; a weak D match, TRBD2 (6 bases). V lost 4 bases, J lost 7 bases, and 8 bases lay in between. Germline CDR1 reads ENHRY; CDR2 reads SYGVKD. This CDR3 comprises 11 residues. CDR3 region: CAISGAGEQYF. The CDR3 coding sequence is TGTGCCATCAGTGGGGCGGGGGAGCAGTACTTC.

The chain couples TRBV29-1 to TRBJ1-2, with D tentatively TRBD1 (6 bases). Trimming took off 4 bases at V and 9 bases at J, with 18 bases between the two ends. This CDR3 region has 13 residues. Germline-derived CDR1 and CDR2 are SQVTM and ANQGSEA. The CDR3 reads CSVGDTPGERYTF. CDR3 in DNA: TGCAGCGTTGGCGACACGCCAGGGGAGCGCTACACCTTC.

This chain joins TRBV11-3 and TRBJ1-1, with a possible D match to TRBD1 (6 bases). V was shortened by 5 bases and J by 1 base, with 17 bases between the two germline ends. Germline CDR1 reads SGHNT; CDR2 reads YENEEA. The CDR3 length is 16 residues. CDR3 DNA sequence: TGTGCCAGCAGCCGCATGCGGGGGCAAGGGAACACTGAAGCTTTCTTT. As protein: CASSRMRGQGNTEAFF.

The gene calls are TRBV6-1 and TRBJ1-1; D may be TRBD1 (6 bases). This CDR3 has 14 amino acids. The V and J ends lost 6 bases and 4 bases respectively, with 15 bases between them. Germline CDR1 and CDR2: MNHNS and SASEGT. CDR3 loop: CASRLRRGPTEAFF. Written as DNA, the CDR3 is TGTGCCAGCAGACTAAGGCGGGGGCCCACTGAAGCTTTCTTT.

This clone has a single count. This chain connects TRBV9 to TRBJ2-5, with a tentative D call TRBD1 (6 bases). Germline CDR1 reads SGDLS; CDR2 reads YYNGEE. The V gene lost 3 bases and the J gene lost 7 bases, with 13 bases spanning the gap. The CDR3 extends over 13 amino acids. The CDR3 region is CASSGTGLGTQYF. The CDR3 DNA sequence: TGTGCCAGCAGCGGTACAGGGTTGGGGACCCAGTACTTC.

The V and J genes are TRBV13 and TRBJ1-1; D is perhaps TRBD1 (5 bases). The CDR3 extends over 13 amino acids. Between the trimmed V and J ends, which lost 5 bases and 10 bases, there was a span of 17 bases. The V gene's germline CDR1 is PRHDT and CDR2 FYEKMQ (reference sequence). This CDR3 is CASSEQGDLGAFF. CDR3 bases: TGTGCCAGCAGCGAGCAAGGGGACCTAGGAGCTTTCTTT.

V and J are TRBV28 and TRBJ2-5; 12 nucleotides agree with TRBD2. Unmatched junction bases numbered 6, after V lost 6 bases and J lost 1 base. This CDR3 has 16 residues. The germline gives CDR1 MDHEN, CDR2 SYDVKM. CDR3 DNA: TGTGCCAGCAGCTCGACTAGCGGGGGCCTCCAAGAGACCCAGTACTTC. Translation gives CASSSTSGGLQETQYF.

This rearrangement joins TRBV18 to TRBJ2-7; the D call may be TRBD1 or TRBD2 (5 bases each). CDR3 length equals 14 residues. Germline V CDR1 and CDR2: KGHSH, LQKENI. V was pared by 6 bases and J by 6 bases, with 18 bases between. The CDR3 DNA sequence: TGTGCCAGCTCGATCCCGGGACGAGAAGGCGAGCAGTACTTC. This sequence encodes CASSIPGREGEQYF.

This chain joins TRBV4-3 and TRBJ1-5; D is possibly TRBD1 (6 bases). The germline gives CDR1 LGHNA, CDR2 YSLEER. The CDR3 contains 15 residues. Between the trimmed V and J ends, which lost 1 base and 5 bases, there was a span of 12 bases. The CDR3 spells CASSQGGAGDQPQHF. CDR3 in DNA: TGCGCCAGCAGCCAAGGGGGGGCGGGGGATCAGCCCCAGCATTTT.

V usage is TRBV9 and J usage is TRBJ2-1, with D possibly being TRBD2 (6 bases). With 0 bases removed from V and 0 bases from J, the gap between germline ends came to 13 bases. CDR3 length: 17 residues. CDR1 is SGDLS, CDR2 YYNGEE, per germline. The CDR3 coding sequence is TGTGCCAGCAGCGTAGAGGGCGACGGGAGCTCCTACAATGAGCAGTTCTTC. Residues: CASSVEGDGSSYNEQFF.

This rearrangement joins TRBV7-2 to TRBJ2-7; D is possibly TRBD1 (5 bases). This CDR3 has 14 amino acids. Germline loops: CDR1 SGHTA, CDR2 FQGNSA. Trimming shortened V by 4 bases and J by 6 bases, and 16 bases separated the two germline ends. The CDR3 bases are TGTGCCAGCAGCTACGTGGGGCTACCGGCCGAGCAGTACTTC. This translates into CASSYVGLPAEQYF. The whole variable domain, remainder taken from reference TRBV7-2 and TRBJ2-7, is GAGVSQSPSNKVTEKGKDVELRCDPISGHTALYWYRQSLGQGLEFLIYFQGNSAPDKSGLPSDRFSAERTGGSVSTLTIQRTQQEDSAVYLCASSYVGLPAEQYFGPGTRLTVT.

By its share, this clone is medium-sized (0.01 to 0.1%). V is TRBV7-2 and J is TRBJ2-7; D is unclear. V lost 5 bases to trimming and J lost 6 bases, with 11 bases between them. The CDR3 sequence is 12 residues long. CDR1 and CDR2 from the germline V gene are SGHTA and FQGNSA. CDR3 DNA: TGTGCCAGCAGCCCCGTGGGCGGCGAGCAGTACTTC. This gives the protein CASSPVGGEQYF. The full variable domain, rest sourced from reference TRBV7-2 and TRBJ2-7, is GAGVSQSPSNKVTEKGKDVELRCDPISGHTALYWYRQSLGQGLEFLIYFQGNSAPDKSGLPSDRFSAERTGGSVSTLTIQRTQQEDSAVYLCASSPVGGEQYFGPGTRLTVT.

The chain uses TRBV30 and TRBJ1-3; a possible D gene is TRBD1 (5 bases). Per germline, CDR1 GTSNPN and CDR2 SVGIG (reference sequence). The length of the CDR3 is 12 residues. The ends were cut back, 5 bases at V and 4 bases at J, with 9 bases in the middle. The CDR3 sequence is CAWGGAGNTIYF. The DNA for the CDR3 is TGTGCCTGGGGGGGTGCCGGAAACACCATATATTTT. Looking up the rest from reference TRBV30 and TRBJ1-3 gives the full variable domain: SQTIHQWPATLVQPVGSPLSLECTVEGTSNPNLYWYRQAAGRGLQLLFYSVGIGQISSEVPQNLSASRPQDRQFILSSKKLLLSDSGFYLCAWGGAGNTIYFGEGSWLTVV.

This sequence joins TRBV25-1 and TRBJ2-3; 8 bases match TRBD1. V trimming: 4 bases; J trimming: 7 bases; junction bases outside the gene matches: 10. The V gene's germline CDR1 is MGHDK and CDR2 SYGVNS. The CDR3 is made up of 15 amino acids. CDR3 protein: CASSAADRARNTQYF. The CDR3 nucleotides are TGTGCCAGCAGTGCCGCGGACAGGGCAAGGAATACGCAGTATTTT.

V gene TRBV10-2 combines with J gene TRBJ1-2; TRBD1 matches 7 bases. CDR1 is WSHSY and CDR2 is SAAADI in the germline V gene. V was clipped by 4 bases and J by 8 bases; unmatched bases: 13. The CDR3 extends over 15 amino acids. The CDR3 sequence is CASSGGKGGYGGYTF. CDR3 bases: TGCGCCAGCAGTGGAGGGAAAGGGGGCTATGGCGGCTACACCTTC.

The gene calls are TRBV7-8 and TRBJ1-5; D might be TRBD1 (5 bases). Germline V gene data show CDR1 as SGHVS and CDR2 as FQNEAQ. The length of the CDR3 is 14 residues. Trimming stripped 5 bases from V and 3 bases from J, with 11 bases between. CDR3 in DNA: TGTGCCAGCAGCCGCGGGACCTACAATCAGCCCCAGCATTTT. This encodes CASSRGTYNQPQHF.

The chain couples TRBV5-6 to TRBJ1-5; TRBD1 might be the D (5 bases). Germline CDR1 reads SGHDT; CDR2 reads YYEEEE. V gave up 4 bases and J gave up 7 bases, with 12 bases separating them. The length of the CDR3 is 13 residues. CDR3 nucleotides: TGTGCCAGCAGCGCTGGGGGAGGGCAGCCCCAGCATTTT. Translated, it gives CASSAGGGQPQHF.

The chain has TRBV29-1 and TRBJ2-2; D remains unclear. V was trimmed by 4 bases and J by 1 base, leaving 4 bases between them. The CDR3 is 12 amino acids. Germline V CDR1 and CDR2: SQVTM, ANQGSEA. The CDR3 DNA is TGCAGCGTTGGGGGGAACACCGGGGAGCTGTTTTTT. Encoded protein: CSVGGNTGELFF.